This T cell receptor beta chain originates from a study of blood T cell repertoires in COVID-19. Germline CDR1 SGHTA, CDR2 FQGTGA. V shed 5 bases and J 11 bases; nucleotides not matched to a gene: 7. The CDR3 spans 13 residues. Authors' processing steps: Amplification of reference gene primers provided the estimated nucleated cell counts. TCRdb keeps only in-frame clones here, not all; method: immunoSEQ multiplex PCR. That table gives V, J and clone size, and the DNA gave D and trimming. The repertoire holds roughly 100,000 clones, approximately 79% seen once, with around a fifth in the top ten. This TCR was sampled from a man in his sixties or seventies with active or convalescent COVID-19. Sequenced input: peripheral blood. The chain links TRBV7-3 to TRBJ2-1, with 9 bases that match TRBD1. CDR3 in amino acids: CASSEYRGHKQFF. The CDR3 DNA reads as TGTGCCAGCAGCGAATACAGGGGGCATAAGCAGTTCTTC.